This is a list of T cell receptor beta chains from one sample in a study of cytomegalovirus exposure and HLA in healthy donors. Data came from immunoSEQ multiplex PCR; TCRdb stores just in-frame clones and leaves some out. Seen here are roughly 240,000 clones, about 77% observed once, and the top ten hold more than 0.45%. Sequenced sample: PBMCs. All receptors come from a boy younger than 18 in good health and CMV-seronegative. Both conserved end residues are part of each CDR3. D genes are given only for firm matches. A row's size may be missing; if present it is once, few, many or a size class.

V gene: TRBV7-9; J gene: TRBJ1-3; D gene: -; clone size: few; CDR3 protein: CASSWGGVGSGNTIYF; CDR3 DNA: TGTGCCAGCAGCTGGGGTGGGGTCGGGAGTGGAAACACCATATATTTT
V gene: TRBV5-6; J gene: TRBJ2-7; D gene: -; clone size: -; CDR3 protein: CASSRTVYEQYF; CDR3 DNA: TGTGCCAGCAGCCGGACAGTCTACGAGCAGTACTTC
V gene: TRBV19; J gene: TRBJ2-7; D gene: -; clone size: -; CDR3 protein: CASSIGGFSYEQYF; CDR3 DNA: TGTGCCAGTAGTATCGGGGGATTCTCCTACGAGCAGTACTTC
V gene: TRBV30; J gene: TRBJ1-5; D gene: -; clone size: -; CDR3 protein: CAWSSREDQPQHF; CDR3 DNA: TGTGCCTGGAGTTCCCGGGAGGATCAGCCCCAGCATTTT
V gene: TRBV7-8; J gene: TRBJ1-1; D gene: TRBD1; clone size: once; CDR3 protein: CASSMRDSTSGAFF; CDR3 DNA: TGTGCCAGCAGCATGCGGGACAGCACATCAGGGGCTTTCTTT
V gene: TRBV10-2; J gene: TRBJ1-2; D gene: TRBD1; clone size: -; CDR3 protein: CASSEFGGRGRKWNGYTF; CDR3 DNA: TGCGCCAGCAGTGAGTTCGGGGGCAGGGGGCGCAAATGGAATGGCTACACCTTC
V gene: TRBV9; J gene: TRBJ2-1; D gene: TRBD2; clone size: -; CDR3 protein: CASSGGLAGGLNEQFF; CDR3 DNA: TGTGCCAGCAGCGGGGGCCTAGCGGGGGGGCTCAATGAGCAGTTCTTC
V gene: TRBV5-4; J gene: TRBJ1-1; D gene: TRBD1; clone size: -; CDR3 protein: CASSSDRDRANTEAFF; CDR3 DNA: TGTGCCAGCAGCTCCGACCGGGACAGGGCAAACACTGAAGCTTTCTTT
V gene: TRBV11-1; J gene: TRBJ1-1; D gene: -; clone size: once; CDR3 protein: CASSFPEGNTEAFF; CDR3 DNA: TGTGCCAGCAGCTTCCCTGAGGGGAACACTGAAGCTTTCTTT
V gene: TRBV6-1; J gene: TRBJ1-1; D gene: -; clone size: -; CDR3 protein: CASSPLTGAEAFF; CDR3 DNA: TGTGCCAGCAGCCCCTTGACAGGCGCCGAAGCTTTCTTT
V gene: TRBV19; J gene: TRBJ1-1; D gene: -; clone size: -; CDR3 protein: CASSTYPERPGGTEAFF; CDR3 DNA: TGTGCCAGTAGTACCTACCCTGAGAGACCCGGGGGCACTGAAGCTTTCTTT
V gene: TRBV4-2; J gene: TRBJ2-7; D gene: TRBD2; clone size: -; CDR3 protein: CASSLLAGAPYEQYF; CDR3 DNA: TGTGCCAGCAGCCTTCTAGCGGGAGCCCCCTACGAGCAGTACTTC
V gene: TRBV19; J gene: TRBJ1-5; D gene: -; clone size: -; CDR3 protein: CASSFSAGSNQPQHF; CDR3 DNA: TGTGCCAGTAGTTTCTCCGCCGGTAGCAATCAGCCCCAGCATTTT
V gene: TRBV2; J gene: TRBJ2-7; D gene: -; clone size: -; CDR3 protein: CAGRRVDTAYEQYF; CDR3 DNA: TGTGCCGGCCGACGGGTTGATACGGCCTACGAGCAGTACTTC